The present T cell receptor beta chain was sequenced within a study of blood T cell repertoires in COVID-19. The CDR3 is 14 amino acids. Germline values: CDR1 SGHNT, CDR2 YENEEA. V lost 5 bases and J 1 base, leaving 9 bases between the germline ends. Libraries were prepared by immunoSEQ multiplex PCR; TCRdb keeps only in-frame clonotypes and omits some of them. Altogether approximately 44,000 clones are present, 90% to 95% being singletons, with the ten largest covering 0.3% to 0.4%. This clonotype was sampled from a man aged 45-65 years with COVID-19, enrolled during active disease. The sample was peripheral blood. This sequence joins TRBV11-3 and TRBJ2-1, with D tentatively TRBD2 (6 bases). The CDR3 nucleotides are TGTGCCAGCAGCCTAGGGACTTCCTACAATGAGCAGTTCTTC. This encodes CASSLGTSYNEQFF.